What follows describes a single T cell receptor (beta chain). The CDR3 consists of 15 residues. The germline V and J ends were trimmed by 5 bases and 9 bases, with 17 bases remaining between them. The germline gives CDR1 SGHTA, CDR2 FQGNSA. The data were taken from a study of blood T cell repertoires in COVID-19. Study-wide context: The United States, Italy and Spain were the sources of the acute and convalescent COVID-19 samples. Nucleic acid was either cDNA or gDNA, and it came from T cells, B-cell-depleted T cells, or PBMCs.

Only in-frame clones appear in the TCRdb table, and some are missing; sequencing was by immunoSEQ multiplex PCR. In the table there are tens of thousands of clones, about 80% of which are singletons. The rearrangement joins TRBV7-2 to TRBJ1-6, with D maybe TRBD1 (6 bases). Sequencing was done on a sample of peripheral blood. This sequence was found in a human donor in a cohort sampled during active COVID-19. CDR3 sequence: CASSPGGSRGSPLHF. The CDR3 DNA follows: TGTGCCAGCAGCCCTGGGGGCAGCAGGGGTTCACCCCTCCACTTT.